This T cell receptor (beta chain) was captured in a study of T-cell reconstitution after alpha-beta-depleted transplantation in children. The library targeted TCRbeta and was prepared with unique molecular identifiers. TCRdb reanalysed the PCR reads using MiXCR and keeps one entry per CDR3 protein. This table has about 870,000 distinct CDR3 sequences, 16% appearing once. Germline-derived CDR1 and CDR2 are MDHEN and SYDVKM. V was trimmed by 10 bases and J by 4 bases, leaving 27 bases between them. This CDR3 has 17 residues. The sample was PBMCs, mostly from graft donor cells, taken 360 days after TCRalphabeta/CD19-depleted stem cell transplant. The clonotype comes from a male patient between 10 and 17 years old who had a stem cell transplant for acute lymphoblastic leukemia, so the T cells may come from the graft donor. V is TRBV28 and J is TRBJ2-3; D tentatively reads TRBD1 or TRBD2 (5 bases each). Written as DNA, the CDR3 is TGTGCCACCACCAGGGTTCGTCCCGGGACCAACCCAGATACGCAGTATTTT. It specifies CATTRVRPGTNPDTQYF. The entire variable domain, with the rest obtained from reference TRBV28 and TRBJ2-3, is as follows: DVKVTQSSRYLVKRTGEKVFLECVQDMDHENMFWYRQDPGLGLRLIYFSYDVKMKEKGDIPEGYSVSREKKERFSLILESASTNQTSMYLCATTRVRPGTNPDTQYFGPGTRLTVL.